This T cell receptor beta chain was captured by sequencing in a study of T cell changes during pregnancy in multiple sclerosis. Libraries were prepared by immunoSEQ multiplex PCR; TCRdb keeps only in-frame clonotypes and omits some of them. The sample gives tens of thousands of clones, 92% of which show up once; 2.6% is in the top ten. Trimming shortened V by 8 bases and J by 8 bases, and 10 bases separated the two germline ends. Looked up from germline, CDR1 is WNHNN and CDR2 is SYGVQD (reference sequence). The CDR3 has 11 amino acids. The TCR originated in a female donor with multiple sclerosis, enrolled in a pregnancy study. The input for sequencing was peripheral blood, taken before pregnancy. V usage is TRBV10-1 and J usage is TRBJ2-1; D possibly corresponds to TRBD2 (6 bases). CDR3 nucleotide sequence: TGCGCCAGCTGGAGGGGTTATGAGCAGTTCTTC. This encodes CASWRGYEQFF.